This T cell receptor beta chain came from a study of shared clonotypes between healthy human individuals. Findings and limits, study-wide: Researchers sampled only blood; tissue repertoires likely differ.

The germline V gene has CDR1 MNHNS and CDR2 SASEGT. V gave up 6 bases and J gave up 0 bases, with 12 bases separating them. The CDR3 consists of 15 residues. In the sorted-subset replicate PCRs, approximately 200 ng DNA, roughly 29,000 T cell genomes, was used. The protocol was immunoSEQ multiplex PCR, while the TCRdb copy is restricted to in-frame clones and leaves out a portion. The data hold a few hundred thousand clones, with more than 60% observed a single time. Turning to this clone: No antigen is known for it.

The material sequenced was memory CD4+ T cells sorted from blood. The subset: CD45RA-negative fraction. V is TRBV6-1 and J is TRBJ2-1; D is uncertain. This receptor was taken from a man aged 25 to 40 in good health. The DNA of the CDR3 is TGTGCCAGCAGCTCTCTTCTAAGCTCCTACAATGAGCAGTTCTTC. Protein product: CASSSLLSSYNEQFF.